The entry below gives a single TCR beta chain sequence along with its context. The target antigen is unknown. The source of the sample is a study of graft-versus-host responses after intestinal transplantation. On the study more broadly: Recipients got multivisceral, liver-intestinal, or isolated intestinal transplants. Recipients were all induced with anti-thymocyte globulin, then given tacrolimus and steroids for 3 to 4 years.

Generated by immunoSEQ multiplex PCR, the TCRdb table keeps only in-frame clones and is missing some. The sample lists 4,500 to 6,000 clones, about three quarters occurring once. Germline CDR1 reads LGHNT; CDR2 reads FRNRAP. The CDR3 has 17 amino acids. The V end lost 3 bases, the J end lost 5 bases, and 19 bases lay between the germline ends. The study's findings and limits: Across patients carrying graft-donor T cell macrochimerism, allografts held high graft-versus-host to host-versus-graft clonal ratios. Recipient marrow harbored GvH clones, some of which surfaced first in ileum or blood.

The sequencing here drew on PBMCs, taken just under 330 days after intestinal transplant. The sequence was obtained from a human patient who received an intestinal transplant, so some T cells may come from the graft donor. J is TRBJ2-2 and V is TRBV12-5; D perhaps matches TRBD2 (6 bases). The CDR3 region has the DNA TGTGCTAGTGGTTTAGGCAGGGAGGCATCGGAGACCGGGGAGCTGTTTTTT. Translating gives CASGLGREASETGELFF. Full variable domain (remainder filled in from reference TRBV12-5 and TRBJ2-2): DARVTQTPRHKVTEMGQEVTMRCQPILGHNTVFWYRQTMMQGLELLAYFRNRAPLDDSGMPKDRFSAEMPDATLATLKIQPSEPRDSAVYFCASGLGREASETGELFFGEGSRLTVL.